This T cell receptor (beta chain) is from a study of PD-L1 blockade in urothelial cancer. Patients each gave 1 to 8 samples, pretreatment and on-treatment. Synthetically made TCR analog templates were put into each PCR as spikes. Sequenced by immunoSEQ multiplex PCR; TCRdb stores in-frame clones only, minus some. The sample yields some 25,000 clones, about 86% seen once. This TCR was sampled from a man aged 55-75 years with urothelial cancer. Sample: PBMCs, taken around atezolizumab (anti-PD-L1) treatment.

The CDR3 sequence is CSVLYDYGYTF. The CDR3 DNA is TGCAGCGTACTTTACGACTATGGCTACACCTTC. This chain connects TRBV29-1 to TRBJ1-2, with no clear D. The V end was cut by 6 bases, the J end by 3 bases, with 8 bases between. The germline CDR1 and CDR2 sequences are SQVTM and ANQGSEA. This CDR3 has 11 amino acids. The full variable domain, with the rest looked up from reference TRBV29-1 and TRBJ1-2, is SAVISQKPSRDICQRGTSLTIQCQVDSQVTMMFWYRQQPGQSLTLIATANQGSEATYESGFVIDKFPISRPNLTFSTLTVSNMSPEDSSIYLCSVLYDYGYTFGSGTRLTVV.